This TCR beta chain was found in a study of graft-versus-host responses after intestinal transplantation. Whole-study context: After anti-thymocyte globulin induction, recipients took tacrolimus and steroids for two to three years.

Note on this clone: No antigen is known for it.

Overall study results and limits: Early after transplant, HvG clones declined as circulating GvH clones peaked. Within allografts, high graft-versus-host to host-versus-graft clonal ratios were seen among patients with graft-donor T cell macrochimerism.

Some clones are missing from TCRdb's copy, which holds only in-frame ones; the method was immunoSEQ multiplex PCR. In the table there are about 110,000 clones, about 94% of which are singletons. This CDR3 contains 11 residues. Looked up from germline, CDR1 is ENHRY and CDR2 is SYGVKD. The source was unstimulated CD8+ T cells sorted from spleen or lymph node cells, collected before intestinal transplant. The receptor was derived from a human donor who received an intestinal transplant. The genes are TRBV10-3 and TRBJ2-5; maybe TRBD2 (6 bases). The J call is doubtful: the DNA matches TRBJ2-7 better. CDR3 protein: CAIRGIYEQYF. DNA for the CDR3: TGTGCCATCCGGGGGATCTACGAGCAGTACTTC.